This T cell receptor beta chain was documented in a study of a mutant IDH1 vaccine in newly diagnosed glioma. Overall study findings and caveats: Vaccine-induced immune responses occurred in approximately 93% of patients. Pseudoprogression apparently lacked any relation to changes in top peripheral T cell clonotypes.

The time point denotes: baseline, week 1 (first vaccination visit). Regarding treatment: pre-vaccination baseline after standard-of-care therapy. Astrocytomas found in donors were new, WHO grade 3 or 4, IDH1-mutant and ATRX-lost. Measured with immunoSEQ multiplex PCR; TCRdb has only the in-frame clones, and not every one. The sample shows tens of thousands of clones, 70% to 80% of them seen only once. Concerning this clone: Its antigen is undetermined.

J gave up 2 bases and V 0 bases, and 11 bases lay outside the gene matches. The CDR3 has 18 residues. Germline CDR1 and CDR2: GTSNPN and SVGIG (reference sequence). The chain carries TRBV30 and TRBJ2-7; TRBD2 matches at 12 bases. This receptor was taken from a woman aged 40 to 50 with glioma. Here the sequenced sample was PBMCs, taken from a glioma patient treated with radiotherapy, temozolomide or both. DNA for the CDR3: TGTGCCTGGAGTGTTTATGTGACTAGCGGGGGTGGGGCCTACGAGCAGTACTTC. It yields the protein CAWSVYVTSGGGAYEQYF.